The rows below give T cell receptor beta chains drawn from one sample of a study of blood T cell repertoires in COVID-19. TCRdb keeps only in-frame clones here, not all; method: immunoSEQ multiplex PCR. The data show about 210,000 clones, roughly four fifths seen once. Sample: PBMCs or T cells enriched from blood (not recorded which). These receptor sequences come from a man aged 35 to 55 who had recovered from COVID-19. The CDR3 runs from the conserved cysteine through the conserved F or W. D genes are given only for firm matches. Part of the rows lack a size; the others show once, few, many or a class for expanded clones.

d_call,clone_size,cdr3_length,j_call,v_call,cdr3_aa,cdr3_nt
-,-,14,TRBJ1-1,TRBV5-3,CARSSGGEDTEAFF,TGTGCCCGTAGTTCGGGGGGCGAGGACACTGAAGCTTTCTTT
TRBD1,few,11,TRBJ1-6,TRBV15,CATSRGDRVYF,TGTGCCACCAGCAGAGGGGACAGGGTTTACTTT
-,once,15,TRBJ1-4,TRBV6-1,CASSEFGQGNEKLFF,TGTGCCAGCAGTGAATTCGGGCAGGGTAATGAAAAACTGTTTTTT
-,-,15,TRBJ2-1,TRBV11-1,CASSLALAGIHEQFF,TGTGCCAGCAGCTTAGCCTTGGCAGGTATCCATGAGCAGTTCTTC
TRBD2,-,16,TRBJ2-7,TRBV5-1,CASSRAASGGEYEQYF,TGCGCCAGCAGCCGGGCGGCTAGCGGGGGGGAGTACGAGCAGTACTTC
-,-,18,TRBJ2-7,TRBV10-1,CASSESPSGGGPSYEQYF,TGCGCCAGCAGTGAGTCCCCCTCGGGCGGGGGCCCCTCCTACGAGCAGTACTTC
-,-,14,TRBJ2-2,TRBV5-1,CASSQKPGTGELFF,TGCGCCAGCAGCCAAAAGCCCGGCACCGGGGAGCTGTTTTTT
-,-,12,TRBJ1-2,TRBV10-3,CAIRLANYGYTF,TGTGCCATCAGGTTAGCTAACTATGGCTACACCTTC
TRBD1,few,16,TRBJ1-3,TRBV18,CASSPTTGLRGNTIYF,TGTGCCAGCTCACCCACGACAGGGCTTCGTGGAAACACCATATATTTT
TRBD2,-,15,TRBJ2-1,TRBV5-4,CASSPGLAGGDEQFF,TGTGCCAGCAGCCCGGGACTAGCGGGAGGGGATGAGCAGTTCTTC
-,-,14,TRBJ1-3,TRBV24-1,CATSDSGEGNTIYF,TGTGCCACCAGTGATTCAGGGGAGGGAAACACCATATATTTT
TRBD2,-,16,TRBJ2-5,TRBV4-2,CASSQGSAGVEETQYF,TGTGCCAGCAGCCAAGGATCAGCGGGGGTGGAAGAGACCCAGTACTTC
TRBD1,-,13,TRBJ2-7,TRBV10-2,CASGIGTVDEQYF,TGCGCCAGCGGCATCGGGACAGTGGACGAGCAGTACTTC
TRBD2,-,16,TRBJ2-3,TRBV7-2,CASSLSSGRMADTQYF,TGTGCCAGCAGCTTATCCAGCGGGAGAATGGCAGATACGCAGTATTTT
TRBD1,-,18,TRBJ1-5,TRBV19,CASSWGQVRGYSNQPQHF,TGTGCCAGTAGTTGGGGACAGGTACGGGGATATAGCAATCAGCCCCAGCATTTT
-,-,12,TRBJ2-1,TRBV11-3,CATLPARDEQFF,TGTGCCACCCTCCCTGCCCGGGATGAGCAGTTCTTC
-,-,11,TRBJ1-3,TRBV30,CAGAIGNTIYF,TGTGCAGGGGCGATTGGAAACACCATATATTTT
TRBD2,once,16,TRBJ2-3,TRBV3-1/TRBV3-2,CASSQGPLAGTDTQYF,TGTGCCAGCAGCCAAGGCCCACTAGCGGGCACAGATACGCAGTATTTT
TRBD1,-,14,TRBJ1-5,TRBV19,CASSTRQGVQPQHF,TGTGCCAGTAGTACAAGACAGGGTGTACAGCCCCAGCATTTT
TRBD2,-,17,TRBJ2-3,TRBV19,CASSSPPGGGGTDTQYF,TGTGCCAGTAGTAGCCCGCCGGGCGGGGGGGGCACAGATACGCAGTATTTT
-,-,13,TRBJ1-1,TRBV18,CASSPGQNTEAFF,TGTGCCAGCTCACCGGGACAGAACACTGAAGCTTTCTTT
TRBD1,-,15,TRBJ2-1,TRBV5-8,CASSLGGTGVWEQFF,TGTGCCAGCAGCCTGGGAGGGACAGGGGTCTGGGAGCAGTTCTTC
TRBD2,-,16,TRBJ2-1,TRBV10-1,CASSESAGISYNEQFF,TGCGCCAGCAGTGAGTCAGCGGGGATCTCCTACAATGAGCAGTTCTTC
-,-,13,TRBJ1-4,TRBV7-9,CASNTDPNEKLFF,TGTGCCAGCAACACCGATCCTAATGAAAAACTGTTTTTT
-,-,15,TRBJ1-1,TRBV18,CASSPPAGTQDGAFF,TGTGCCAGCTCACCACCCGCCGGGACTCAGGACGGAGCTTTCTTT
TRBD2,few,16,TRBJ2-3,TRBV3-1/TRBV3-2,CASSPVQRGLTDTQYF,TGTGCCAGCAGCCCCGTGCAGCGGGGGCTCACAGATACGCAGTATTTT
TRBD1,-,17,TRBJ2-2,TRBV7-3,CASSLTGTGGKTGELFF,TGTGCCAGCAGCTTAACGGGGACAGGGGGCAAGACCGGGGAGCTGTTTTTT
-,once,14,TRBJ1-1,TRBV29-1,CSVEGQNMNTEAFF,TGCAGCGTTGAAGGACAGAACATGAACACTGAAGCTTTCTTT
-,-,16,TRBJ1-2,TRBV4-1,CASSQGQGPLGYGYTF,TGCGCCAGCAGCCAAGGCCAGGGCCCCTTGGGGTATGGCTACACCTTC
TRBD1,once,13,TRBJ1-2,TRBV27,CASSFTGGYGYTF,TGTGCCAGCAGTTTCACAGGGGGCTATGGCTACACCTTC
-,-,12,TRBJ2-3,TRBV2,CASREDLLTQYF,TGTGCCAGCAGGGAGGACCTGCTAACGCAGTATTTT
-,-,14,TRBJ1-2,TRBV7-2,CASSFGGQRYGYTF,TGTGCCAGCAGCTTTGGCGGACAGAGATATGGCTACACCTTC
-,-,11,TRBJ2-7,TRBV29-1,CSVGSLYEQYF,TGCAGCGTTGGTTCACTGTACGAGCAGTACTTC
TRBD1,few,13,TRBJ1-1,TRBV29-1,CSVRQGDRTEAFF,TGCAGCGTAAGACAGGGTGATCGGACTGAAGCTTTCTTT
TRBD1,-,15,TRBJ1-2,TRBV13,CASSGMTGEGYGYTF,TGTGCCAGCAGCGGAATGACAGGGGAGGGCTATGGCTACACCTTC
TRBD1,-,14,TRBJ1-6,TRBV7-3,CASSLGQAESPLHF,TGTGCCAGCAGCCTCGGACAGGCTGAGTCACCCCTCCACTTT
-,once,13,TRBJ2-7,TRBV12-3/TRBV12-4,CASSLGISLEGSF,TGTGCCAGCAGTTTAGGTATCAGCCTAGAGGGATCTTTC
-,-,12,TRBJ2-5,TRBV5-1,CASGDRMETQYF,TGCGCCAGCGGAGATAGGATGGAGACCCAGTACTTC
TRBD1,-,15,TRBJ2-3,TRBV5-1,CASSLRDSYTDTQYF,TGCGCCAGCAGCTTGAGGGACAGCTACACAGATACGCAGTATTTT